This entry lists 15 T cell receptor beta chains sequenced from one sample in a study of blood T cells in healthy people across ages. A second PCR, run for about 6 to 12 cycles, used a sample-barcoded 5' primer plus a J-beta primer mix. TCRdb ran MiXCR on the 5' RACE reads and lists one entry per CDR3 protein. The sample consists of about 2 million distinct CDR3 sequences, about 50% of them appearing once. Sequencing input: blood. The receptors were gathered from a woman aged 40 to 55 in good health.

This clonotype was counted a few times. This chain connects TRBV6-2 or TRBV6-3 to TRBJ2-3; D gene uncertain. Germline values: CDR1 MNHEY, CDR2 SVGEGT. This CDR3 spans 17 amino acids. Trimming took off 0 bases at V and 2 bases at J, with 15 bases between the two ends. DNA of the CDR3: TGTGCCAGCAGTTACTCGACCCGCGGCGCGTACACAGATACGCAGTATTTT. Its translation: CASSYSTRGAYTDTQYF.

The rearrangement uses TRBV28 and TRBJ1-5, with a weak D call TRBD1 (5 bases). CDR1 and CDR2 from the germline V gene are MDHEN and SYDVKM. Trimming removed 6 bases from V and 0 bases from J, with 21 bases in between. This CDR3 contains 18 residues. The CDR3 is CASRGRDPGGYSNQPQHF. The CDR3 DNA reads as TGTGCCAGCAGAGGTCGGGACCCGGGGGGATATAGCAATCAGCCCCAGCATTTT.

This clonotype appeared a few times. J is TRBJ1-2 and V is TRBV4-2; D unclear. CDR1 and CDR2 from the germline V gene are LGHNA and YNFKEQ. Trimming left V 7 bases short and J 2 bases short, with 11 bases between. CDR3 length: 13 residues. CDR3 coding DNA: TGTGCCAGCATGAGTCAAGTAAACTATGGCTACACCTTC. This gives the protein CASMSQVNYGYTF.

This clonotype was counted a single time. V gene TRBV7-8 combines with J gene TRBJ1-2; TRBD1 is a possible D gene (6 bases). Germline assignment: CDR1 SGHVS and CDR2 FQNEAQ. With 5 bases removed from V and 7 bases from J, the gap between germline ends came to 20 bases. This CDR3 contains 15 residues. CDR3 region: CASSPSRTEDSGYTF. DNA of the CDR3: TGTGCCAGCAGCCCAAGCCGGACAGAGGACTCTGGCTACACCTTC.

The chain's CDR3 is CASSLTSPGVYTGELFF. The CDR3 coding sequence is TGTGCCAGCAGTTTAACTAGCCCGGGGGTATACACCGGGGAGCTGTTTTTT. V usage is TRBV28 and J usage is TRBJ2-2; maybe TRBD2 (6 bases). Germline CDR1 MDHEN, CDR2 SYDVKM. V was pared by 2 bases and J by 3 bases, with 16 bases between. The length of the CDR3 is 17 residues.

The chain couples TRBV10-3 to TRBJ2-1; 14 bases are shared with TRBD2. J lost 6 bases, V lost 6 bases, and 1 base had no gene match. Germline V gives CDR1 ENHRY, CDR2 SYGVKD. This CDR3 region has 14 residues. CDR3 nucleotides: TGTGCCATCAGCGGGACTAGCGGGGGCAATGAGCAGTTCTTC. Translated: CAISGTSGGNEQFF.

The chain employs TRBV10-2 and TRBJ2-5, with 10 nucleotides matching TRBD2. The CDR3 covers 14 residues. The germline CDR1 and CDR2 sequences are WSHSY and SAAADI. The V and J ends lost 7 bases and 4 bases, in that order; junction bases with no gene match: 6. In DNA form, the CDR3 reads TGCGCCAGCATGTTAGCGGGGGGCTTAGAGACCCAGTACTTC. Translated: CASMLAGGLETQYF.

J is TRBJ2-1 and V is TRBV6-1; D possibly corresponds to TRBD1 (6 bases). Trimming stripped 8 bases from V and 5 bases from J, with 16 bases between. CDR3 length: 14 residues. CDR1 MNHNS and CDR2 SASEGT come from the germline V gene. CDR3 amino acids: CASFTDRLHNEQFF. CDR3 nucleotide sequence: TGTGCCAGCTTTACGGACAGACTTCACAATGAGCAGTTCTTC.

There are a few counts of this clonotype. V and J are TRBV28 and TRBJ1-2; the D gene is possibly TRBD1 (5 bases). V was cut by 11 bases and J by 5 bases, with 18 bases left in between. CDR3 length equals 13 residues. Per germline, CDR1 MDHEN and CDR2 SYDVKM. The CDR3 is CAATSGPGYGYTF. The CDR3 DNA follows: TGTGCCGCCACCTCAGGGCCTGGTTATGGCTACACCTTC.

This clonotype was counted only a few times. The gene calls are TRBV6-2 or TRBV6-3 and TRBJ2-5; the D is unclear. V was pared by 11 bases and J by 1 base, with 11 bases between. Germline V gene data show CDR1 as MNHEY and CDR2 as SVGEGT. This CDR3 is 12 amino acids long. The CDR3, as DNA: TGTGCCTCACAGCAGACCCAAGAGACCCAGTACTTC. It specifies CASQQTQETQYF.

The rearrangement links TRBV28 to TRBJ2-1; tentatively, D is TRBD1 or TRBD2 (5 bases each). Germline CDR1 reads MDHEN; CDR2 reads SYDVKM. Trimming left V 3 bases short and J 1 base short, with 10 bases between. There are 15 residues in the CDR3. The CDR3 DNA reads TGTGCCAGCAGTTTTTACGAGGGGTCCTACAATGAGCAGTTCTTC. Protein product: CASSFYEGSYNEQFF.

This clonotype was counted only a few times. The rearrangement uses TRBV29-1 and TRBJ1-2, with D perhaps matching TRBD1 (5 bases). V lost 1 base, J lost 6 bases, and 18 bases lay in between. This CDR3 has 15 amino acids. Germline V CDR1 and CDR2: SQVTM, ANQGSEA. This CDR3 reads CSVEVPARDSDGYTF. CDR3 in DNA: TGCAGCGTTGAAGTTCCCGCCCGGGACTCCGATGGCTACACCTTC.

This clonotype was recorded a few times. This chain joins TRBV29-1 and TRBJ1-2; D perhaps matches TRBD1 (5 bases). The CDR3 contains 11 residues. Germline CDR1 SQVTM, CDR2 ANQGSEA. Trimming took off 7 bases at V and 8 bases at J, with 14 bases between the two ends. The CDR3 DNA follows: TGCAGCGCCGACAGTGATGAGGGCTACACCTTC. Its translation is CSADSDEGYTF.

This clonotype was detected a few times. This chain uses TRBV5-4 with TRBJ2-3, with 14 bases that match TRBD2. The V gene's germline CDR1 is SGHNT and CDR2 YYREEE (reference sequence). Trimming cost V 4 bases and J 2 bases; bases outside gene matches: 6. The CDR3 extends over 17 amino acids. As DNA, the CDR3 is TGTGCCAGCAGCCCGGGACTAGCGGGGGCCTACACAGATACGCAGTATTTT. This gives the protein CASSPGLAGAYTDTQYF.

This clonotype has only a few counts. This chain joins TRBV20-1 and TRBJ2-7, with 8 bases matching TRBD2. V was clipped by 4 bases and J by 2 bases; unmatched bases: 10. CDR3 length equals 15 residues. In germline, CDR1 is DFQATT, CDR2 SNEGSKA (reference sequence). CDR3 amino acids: CSAILGAGGAYEQYF. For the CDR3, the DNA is TGCAGTGCTATCCTGGGGGCGGGGGGAGCCTACGAGCAGTACTTC.